The TCR beta chain under discussion was sequenced for a study of response to subunit inactivated influenza vaccine. As regards this clonotype: As yet, its antigen is unknown.

TCRdb reprocessed the RT-PCR reads via MiXCR and lists one record per CDR3 protein. Of some 300,000 distinct CDR3 sequences in the sample, approximately 23% were seen once. This CDR3 contains 15 residues. V was trimmed by 2 bases and J by 6 bases, leaving 12 bases between them. CDR1 is SGHDT, CDR2 YYEEEE, per germline. Whole-study findings and limits: Every seasonal influenza vaccination brings in few new T cells, the authors suggested.

The chain couples TRBV5-6 to TRBJ1-6; D perhaps matches TRBD1 (6 bases). This material consisted of PBMCs from blood, taken approximately 20 months after vaccination. The clonotype comes from a man between 50 and 75 years old who received an inactivated influenza vaccine. The CDR3 loop is CASSFGTWGNSPLHF. CDR3 in DNA: TGTGCCAGCAGCTTCGGGACATGGGGTAATTCACCCCTCCACTTT.